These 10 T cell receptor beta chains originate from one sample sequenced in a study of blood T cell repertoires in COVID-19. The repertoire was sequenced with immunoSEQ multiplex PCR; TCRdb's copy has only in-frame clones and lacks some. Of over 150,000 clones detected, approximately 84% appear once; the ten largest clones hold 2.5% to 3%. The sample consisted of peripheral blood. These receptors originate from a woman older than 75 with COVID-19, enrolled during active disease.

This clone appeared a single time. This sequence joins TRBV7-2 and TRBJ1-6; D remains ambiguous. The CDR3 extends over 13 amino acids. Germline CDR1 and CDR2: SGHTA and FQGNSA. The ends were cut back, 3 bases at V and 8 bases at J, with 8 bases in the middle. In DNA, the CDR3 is TGTGCCAGCAGCTTTAGTAGCGATTCACCCCTCCACTTT. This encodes CASSFSSDSPLHF.

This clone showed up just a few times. The CDR3 protein is CASSQTGLYEQYF. CDR3 in DNA: TGTGCCAGCAGCCAGACAGGTCTCTACGAGCAGTACTTC. This sequence joins TRBV3-1 (or the pseudogene TRBV3-2) and TRBJ2-7, with a weak D call TRBD1 (6 bases). The V end was cut by 3 bases, the J end by 3 bases, with 9 bases between. This CDR3 is built from 13 residues. Germline V gives CDR1 LGHDT, CDR2 YNNKEL (reference sequence).

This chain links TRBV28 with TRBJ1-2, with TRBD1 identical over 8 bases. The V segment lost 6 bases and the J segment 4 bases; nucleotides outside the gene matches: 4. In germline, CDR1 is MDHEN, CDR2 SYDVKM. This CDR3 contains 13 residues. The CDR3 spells CASRETGVYGYTF. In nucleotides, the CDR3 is TGTGCCAGCAGAGAGACAGGGGTCTATGGCTACACCTTC.

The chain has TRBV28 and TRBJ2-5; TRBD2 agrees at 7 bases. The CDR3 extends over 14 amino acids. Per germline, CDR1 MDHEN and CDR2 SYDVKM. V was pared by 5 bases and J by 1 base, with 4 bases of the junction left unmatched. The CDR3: CASSGGGIQETQYF. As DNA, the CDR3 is TGTGCCAGCAGTGGGGGGGGGATCCAAGAGACCCAGTACTTC.

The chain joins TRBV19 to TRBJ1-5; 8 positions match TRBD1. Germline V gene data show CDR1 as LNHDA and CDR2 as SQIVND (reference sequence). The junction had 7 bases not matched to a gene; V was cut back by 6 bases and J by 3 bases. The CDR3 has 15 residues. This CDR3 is CASSKTGATNQPQHF. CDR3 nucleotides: TGTGCCAGTAGCAAGACAGGGGCAACCAATCAGCCCCAGCATTTT.

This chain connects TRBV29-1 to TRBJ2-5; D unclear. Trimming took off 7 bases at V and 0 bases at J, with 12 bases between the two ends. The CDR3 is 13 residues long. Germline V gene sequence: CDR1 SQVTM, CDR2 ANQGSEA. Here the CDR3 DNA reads TGCAGCGCCCGGTCATCCTACCAAGAGACCCAGTACTTC. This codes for CSARSSYQETQYF.

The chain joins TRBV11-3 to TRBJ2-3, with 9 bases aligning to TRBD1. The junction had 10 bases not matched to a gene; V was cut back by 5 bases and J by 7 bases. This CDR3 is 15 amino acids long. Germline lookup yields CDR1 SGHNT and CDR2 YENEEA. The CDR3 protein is CASSHGQGRGNTQYF. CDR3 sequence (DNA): TGTGCCAGCAGCCACGGACAGGGGAGGGGTAATACGCAGTATTTT.

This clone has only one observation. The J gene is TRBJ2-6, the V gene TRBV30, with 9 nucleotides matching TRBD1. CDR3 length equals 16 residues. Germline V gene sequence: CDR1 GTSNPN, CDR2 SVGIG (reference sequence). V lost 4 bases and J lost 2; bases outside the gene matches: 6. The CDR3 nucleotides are TGTGCCTGGACGCGGGACAGGGTACCTGGGGCCAACGTCCTGACTTTC. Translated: CAWTRDRVPGANVLTF.

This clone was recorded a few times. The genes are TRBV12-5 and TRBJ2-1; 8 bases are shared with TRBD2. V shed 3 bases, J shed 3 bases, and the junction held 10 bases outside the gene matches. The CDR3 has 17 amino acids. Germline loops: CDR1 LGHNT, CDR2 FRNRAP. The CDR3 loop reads CASGFTPPSGHYNEQFF. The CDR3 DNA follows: TGTGCTAGTGGTTTCACCCCTCCTAGCGGGCACTACAATGAGCAGTTCTTC. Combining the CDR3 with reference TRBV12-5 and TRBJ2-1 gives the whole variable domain DARVTQTPRHKVTEMGQEVTMRCQPILGHNTVFWYRQTMMQGLELLAYFRNRAPLDDSGMPKDRFSAEMPDATLATLKIQPSEPRDSAVYFCASGFTPPSGHYNEQFFGPGTRLTVL.

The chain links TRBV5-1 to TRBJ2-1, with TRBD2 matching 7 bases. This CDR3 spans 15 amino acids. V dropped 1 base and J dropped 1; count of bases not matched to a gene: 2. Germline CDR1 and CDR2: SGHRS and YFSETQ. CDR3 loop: CASSLKLASYNEQFF. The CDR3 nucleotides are TGCGCCAGCAGCTTGAAACTAGCGTCCTACAATGAGCAGTTCTTC. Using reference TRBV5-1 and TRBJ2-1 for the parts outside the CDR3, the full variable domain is KAGVTQTPRYLIKTRGQQVTLSCSPISGHRSVSWYQQTPGQGLQFLFEYFSETQRNKGNFPGRFSGRQFSNSRSEMNVSTLELGDSALYLCASSLKLASYNEQFFGPGTRLTVL.